A selection of T cell receptor beta chains follows, all from one sample in a study of OX40 agonist ivuxolimab in advanced cancers. The method was immunoSEQ multiplex PCR; TCRdb's version includes in-frame clones alone and lacks a portion of them. There are roughly 60,000 clones in the sample; about 85% occur only once, and roughly 4.5% lies in the top ten. The sequenced sample was CD4+ or CD8+ T cells sorted from blood, obtained in a trial of the OX40 agonist ivuxolimab. The receptors stem from an adult with an advanced solid tumor such as melanoma, head and neck, liver or kidney cancer. Both conserved end residues are part of each CDR3. The D gene is left open where the match is weak. Rows may omit the clone size; those that give it use once, few, many or a size class.

clone size	V gene	D gene	J gene	CDR3 DNA	CDR3 protein
NA	TRBV30	TRBD2	TRBJ2-3	TGTGCCTGGAGTGGCTTAGCGGGAGAGGGCACAGATACGCAGTATTTT	CAWSGLAGEGTDTQYF
NA	TRBV5-6	NA	TRBJ2-3	TGTGCCAGCAGCAGGCAGCCCCCAGATACGCAGTATTTT	CASSRQPPDTQYF
NA	TRBV5-1	TRBD2	TRBJ2-7	TGCGCCAGCAGCTTGGCTAGCGGGAGGGCCTACGAGCAGTACTTC	CASSLASGRAYEQYF
NA	TRBV19	TRBD1	TRBJ1-5	TGTGCCAGTAGTATCCGACAGGGATACAATCAGCCCCAGCATTTT	CASSIRQGYNQPQHF
NA	TRBV18	TRBD1	TRBJ1-4	TGTGCCAGCTCCCCGGAACAGGGGACAACTAATGAAAAACTGTTTTTT	CASSPEQGTTNEKLFF
NA	TRBV10-3	TRBD1	TRBJ1-2	TGTGCCATCAGTTCGGACAGGGATTATGGCTACACCTTC	CAISSDRDYGYTF
NA	TRBV21-1	NA	TRBJ2-5	TGTGCCGGACCGGGACTAGCGGGAGGAGTTGGCGAGACCCAGTACTTC	CAGPGLAGGVGETQYF
NA	TRBV28	NA	TRBJ2-6	TGTGCCAGCAGCCGTATGCAGGGGGGACTTCTTGGGGCCAACGTCCTGACTTTC	CASSRMQGGLLGANVLTF
once	TRBV4-3	NA	TRBJ2-7	TGCGCCAGCAACCCCCACCGGGACCGGTACTACGAGCAGTACTTC	CASNPHRDRYYEQYF
NA	TRBV19	NA	TRBJ2-7	TGTGCCAGTAGTATACAGGGTTTGAACGAGCAGTACTTC	CASSIQGLNEQYF
NA	TRBV4-3	NA	TRBJ2-5	TGCGCCAGCAGCCAAGAGGACCGTATCCAAGAGACCCAGTACTTC	CASSQEDRIQETQYF
few	TRBV6-1	NA	TRBJ2-1	TGTGCCAGCAGTGAAGGGAATGGGTACAATGAGCAGTTCTTC	CASSEGNGYNEQFF
NA	TRBV19	TRBD2	TRBJ2-1	TGTGCCAGTAGACATCTAGCGGGACGGGAGCAGTTCTTC	CASRHLAGREQFF
NA	TRBV6-6	NA	TRBJ2-7	TGTGCCAGCAGTTACTCGATGGTGTCGTGGGACGAGCAGTACTTC	CASSYSMVSWDEQYF
few	TRBV11-2	NA	TRBJ1-2	TGTGCCAGCAGCTTAGAACTGGATGGCTACACCTTC	CASSLELDGYTF
NA	TRBV21-1	NA	TRBJ1-1	TGTGCCAGACAGGAAACTGAAGCTTTCTTT	CARQETEAFF
NA	TRBV5-1	TRBD2	TRBJ2-3	TGCGCCAGCGCGGGAGCCCTTTCTAGCACAGATACGCAGTATTTT	CASAGALSSTDTQYF
once	TRBV30	NA	TRBJ1-2	TGTGCCTGGAGTGAGAGGGTTGGCTACACCTTC	CAWSERVGYTF
NA	TRBV4-1	TRBD2	TRBJ2-7	TGCGCCAGCAGCCATAATTTCCGGGGGGACGAGCAGTACTTC	CASSHNFRGDEQYF
NA	TRBV28	NA	TRBJ2-5	TGTGCCAGCAGGCATCGTGGGACCCAGTACTTC	CASRHRGTQYF
NA	TRBV5-6	TRBD1	TRBJ2-7	TGTGCCAGCAGCGGGACAGGGGGCTTCGAGCAGTACTTC	CASSGTGGFEQYF
once	TRBV2	NA	TRBJ2-7	TGTGCCAGCAGTGTGGCGGAGTACAGGATGAGCTTC	CASSVAEYRMSF
NA	TRBV11-1	TRBD1	TRBJ2-1	TGTGCCAGCAGCGGGGACAGGGGCAATGAGCAGTTCTTC	CASSGDRGNEQFF
NA	TRBV19	TRBD2	TRBJ2-3	TGTGCCAGTAGTACGGGACTAGCGGGATGGGTGGTTTATGCTATAAGCACAGATACGCAGTATTTT	CASSTGLAGWVVYAISTDTQYF
NA	TRBV28	NA	TRBJ2-5	TGTGCCAGCAGAGAACAGGGCCGAGAGACCCAGTACTTC	CASREQGRETQYF
NA	TRBV5-6	NA	TRBJ2-7	TGTGCCAGCAGCTCCGGGACCAACTACGAGCAGTACTTC	CASSSGTNYEQYF
NA	TRBV9	TRBD2	TRBJ2-5	TGTGCCAGCAGCGCCCCTAGCGGATTGGCCCAGTACTTC	CASSAPSGLAQYF
NA	TRBV5-1	TRBD2	TRBJ2-3	TGCGCCAGCAGCTTGGGTAGCGGGAGGACAGATACGCAGTATTTT	CASSLGSGRTDTQYF
NA	TRBV15	NA	TRBJ2-7	TGTGCCACCAGCAGAGGGGCGGGACGGGAAACCTACGAGCAGTACTTC	CATSRGAGRETYEQYF
NA	TRBV28	NA	TRBJ1-5	TGTGCCAGCAGTGTAACTGATCAGCCCCAGCATTTT	CASSVTDQPQHF
NA	TRBV18	NA	TRBJ2-1	TGTGCCAGCTCACCACCCCCCGGATACAATGAGCAGTTCTTC	CASSPPPGYNEQFF
NA	TRBV7-6	TRBD1	TRBJ1-1	TGTGCCAGCAGCGTAACAGGGGGGAACACTGAAGCTTTCTTT	CASSVTGGNTEAFF
NA	TRBV6-1	TRBD2	TRBJ2-1	TGTGCCAGCAGTGAAATTATAGCGGGCGTGACTTACAATGAGCAGTTCTTC	CASSEIIAGVTYNEQFF
NA	TRBV11-3	TRBD2	TRBJ2-1	TGTGCCAGCAGCTTAGGATTAGCGGGAGAATCCTACAATGAGCAGTTCTTC	CASSLGLAGESYNEQFF
NA	TRBV19	NA	TRBJ2-7	TGTGCCAGTAGTCTCCGGGACGTAACCTACGAGCAGTACTTC	CASSLRDVTYEQYF
NA	TRBV4-2	NA	TRBJ1-4	TGTGCCAGCAGCCAAGGGTACAGGGTGAGCGAAAAACTGTTTTTT	CASSQGYRVSEKLFF
NA	TRBV7-8	NA	TRBJ2-1	TGTGCCAGCAGCTACCGACAGAACAATGAGCAGTTCTTC	CASSYRQNNEQFF
NA	TRBV11-3	TRBD2	TRBJ2-1	TGTGCCAGCAGCTTCGAACCGGGAGGGGTTTACAATGAGCAGTTCTTC	CASSFEPGGVYNEQFF
NA	TRBV27	NA	TRBJ2-7	TGTGCCAGCAGTCCGGGGACTGGACCCTACGAGCAGTACTTC	CASSPGTGPYEQYF
NA	TRBV10-3	NA	TRBJ1-6	TGTGCCATCAGTGAGTCGATTCCCAATTCACCCCTCCACTTT	CAISESIPNSPLHF
few	TRBV28	NA	TRBJ2-7	TGTGCCAGCAGTCTGGGGATCCGTGGATCCTACGAGCAGTACTTC	CASSLGIRGSYEQYF
few	TRBV7-9	NA	TRBJ1-1	TGTGCCGGGAAGCTGGGGGTGAATACTGAAGCTTTCTTT	CAGKLGVNTEAFF
NA	TRBV5-1	NA	TRBJ2-7	TGCGCCAGCAGCCCCGAAGGCTACGAGCAGTACTTC	CASSPEGYEQYF
NA	TRBV7-9	NA	TRBJ1-1	TGTGCCAGCACCTCGGGGGGGCGGGAAAGGGGCACTGAAGCTTTCTTT	CASTSGGRERGTEAFF
few	TRBV28	NA	TRBJ2-5	TGTGCCACAGCCTACCAAGAGACCCAGTACTTC	CATAYQETQYF
NA	TRBV14	NA	TRBJ2-7	TGTGCCAGCAGCCAAGATTTGTCCCCTGGCTATTCCTACGAGCAGTACTTC	CASSQDLSPGYSYEQYF
NA	TRBV5-4	TRBD1	TRBJ2-1	TGTGCCAGCAGCTTACGGGACAGGGCCGCCTACAATGAGCAGTTCTTC	CASSLRDRAAYNEQFF
once	TRBV6-1	NA	TRBJ1-2	TGTGCCAGCAGTGATATTTCTTGGAGCTATGGCTACACCTTC	CASSDISWSYGYTF
NA	TRBV2	NA	TRBJ1-3	TGTGCCAGCAGTGAATCAGGGGTGAAAAACACCATATATTTT	CASSESGVKNTIYF
NA	TRBV7-3	NA	TRBJ2-3	TGTGCCAGCAGCTTAACTCGGGGGACAGATACGCAGTATTTT	CASSLTRGTDTQYF
NA	TRBV5-6	NA	TRBJ1-6	TGTGCCAGCAGCGCCTATAATTCACCCCTCCACTTT	CASSAYNSPLHF
NA	TRBV5-4	TRBD2	TRBJ2-1	TGTGCCAGCAGCCTTGTGGGGACTAGCGGGATGTACAATGAGCAGTTCTTC	CASSLVGTSGMYNEQFF
NA	TRBV7-8	TRBD2	TRBJ2-3	TGTGCCAGCAGCTCCCGGACTAGCGGGAGGGGCACAGATACGCAGTATTTT	CASSSRTSGRGTDTQYF
NA	TRBV20-1	NA	TRBJ2-1	TGCAGTGCTAGGCTCGGGAATGAGCAGTTCTTC	CSARLGNEQFF
NA	TRBV19	NA	TRBJ2-2	TGTGCCAGTAGTATAGGCGGGGAGCTGTTTTTT	CASSIGGELFF
NA	TRBV6-6	NA	TRBJ2-7	TGTGCCAGCAGTTACACGGGCCCCAAAGCCGAGCAGTACTTC	CASSYTGPKAEQYF
NA	TRBV19	NA	TRBJ1-3	TGTGCCAGTAGTATGACCAGCTCTGGAAACACCATATATTTT	CASSMTSSGNTIYF
NA	TRBV30	TRBD1	TRBJ2-6	TGTGCCTGGGGAACCGGGACAGGAACCTCTGGGGCCAACGTCCTGACTTTC	CAWGTGTGTSGANVLTF
NA	TRBV7-8	NA	TRBJ2-5	TGTGCCAGCAGTCCCCCGGACCGGGCGGGGGAGACCCAGTACTTC	CASSPPDRAGETQYF
NA	TRBV7-3	TRBD2	TRBJ2-3	TGTGCCAGCAGCCCCGGGACTAGCGGGAGGGGGGCAGATACGCAGTATTTT	CASSPGTSGRGADTQYF